The source of this T cell receptor beta chain is a study of T cells in localized non-small cell lung cancer. Study-level points and caveats: Without multi-region sequencing, intratumor heterogeneity could not be excluded. Compared with tumor, uninvolved adjacent lung displayed greater T cell clonality, ranking highest overall. Adjacent lung was found to contain a median approximately 60 of the top 100 tumor clones.

Repertoires were generated with immunoSEQ multiplex PCR, while TCRdb's copy carries only in-frame clones and drops some. The top ten clones hold around 8.6% of a sample with 7,500 to 8,500 clones, less than 60% of them seen once. This clone was found a few times. What it recognizes is unknown. The sample here was lymph node tissue, taken before any cancer treatment. This receptor was identified in an older male donor with stage I squamous cell lung carcinoma.

This chain's CDR3 is CASSLVGGSGANVLTF. The CDR3, as DNA: TGTGCCAGCAGCTTAGTCGGTGGCTCTGGGGCCAACGTCCTGACTTTC. The chain links TRBV11-3 to TRBJ2-6; no definite D call. The CDR3 runs 16 residues. Trimming removed 1 base at V and 0 bases at J, with 7 bases between. CDR1 and CDR2 from the germline V gene are SGHNT and YENEEA.